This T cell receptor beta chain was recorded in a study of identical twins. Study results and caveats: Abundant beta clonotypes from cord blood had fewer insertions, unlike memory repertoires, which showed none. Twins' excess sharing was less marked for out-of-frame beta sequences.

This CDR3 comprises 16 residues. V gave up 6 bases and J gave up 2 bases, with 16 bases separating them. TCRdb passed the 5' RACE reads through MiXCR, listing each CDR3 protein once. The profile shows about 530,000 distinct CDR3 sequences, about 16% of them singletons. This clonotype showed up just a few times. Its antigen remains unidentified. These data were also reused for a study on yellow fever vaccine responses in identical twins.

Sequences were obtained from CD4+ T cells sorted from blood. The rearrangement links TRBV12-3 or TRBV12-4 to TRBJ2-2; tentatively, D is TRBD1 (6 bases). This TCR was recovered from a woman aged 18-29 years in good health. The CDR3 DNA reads TGTGCCAGCAGAACTACAGGGAGTCCAAACACCGGGGAGCTGTTTTTT. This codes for CASRTTGSPNTGELFF.